This TCR beta chain was sequenced during a study of glioma-infiltrating T cells after dendritic cell vaccination. Study at large: Patients received autologous tumor lysate-pulsed dendritic cell vaccination between the early 2000s and the early 2010s. The vaccine used monocyte-derived dendritic cells pulsed overnight with autologous tumor lysate.

Germline CDR1 and CDR2: SGDLS and YYNGEE. V gave up 7 bases and J gave up 1 base; unmatched junction bases: 7. This CDR3 comprises 16 residues. TCRB CDR3 was amplified from 2 ug genomic DNA or less. The PCR used 60 V beta and 13 J beta primers. This table comes from immunoSEQ multiplex PCR, and its TCRdb copy is limited to in-frame clones, with some not included. The data hold 40,000 or so clones, with just under 85% observed a single time. The sequenced sample was blood, obtained before dendritic cell vaccination. The origin of this receptor is a human donor with glioblastoma. J is TRBJ2-2 and V is TRBV9; TRBD2 matches 10 bases. The chain's CDR3 is CASGDPSGGNTGELFF. CDR3 nucleotides: TGTGCCAGCGGGGATCCTAGCGGGGGGAACACCGGGGAGCTGTTTTTT.